This T cell receptor beta chain was sequenced for a study of cytomegalovirus exposure and HLA in healthy donors. Turning to the study itself: The 130 or so validation repertoires used the same platform as the 550 to 700 first-cohort repertoires (as reported by a later analysis). Findings and caveats of the study: It was reportedly the case that the classifier diagnosed cytomegalovirus status with high specificity and sensitivity. There were approximately 150 TCR beta chains listed as cytomegalovirus-associated. CMV antigen specificity was confirmed in vitro for three CMV-associated chains.

Assay used: immunoSEQ multiplex PCR; TCRdb lists only in-frame clones, some missing. This repertoire shows around 190,000 clones, roughly 86% found once; its top ten account for less than 9.5%. Worth noting for this clone: Its antigen is as yet unknown.

The CDR3 covers 15 residues. From germline, CDR1 is ENHRY and CDR2 SYGVKD. V shed 3 bases, J shed 0 bases, and the junction held 3 bases outside the gene matches. The receptor was derived from a man aged 30-40 years in good health and CMV-seropositive. The chain is built from TRBV10-3 and TRBJ1-2; 8 bases are shared with TRBD1. Material for sequencing was PBMCs. The CDR3 nucleotides are TGTGCCATCAGTGACCAGGGACAGGCTAACTATGGCTACACCTTC. As protein: CAISDQGQANYGYTF.